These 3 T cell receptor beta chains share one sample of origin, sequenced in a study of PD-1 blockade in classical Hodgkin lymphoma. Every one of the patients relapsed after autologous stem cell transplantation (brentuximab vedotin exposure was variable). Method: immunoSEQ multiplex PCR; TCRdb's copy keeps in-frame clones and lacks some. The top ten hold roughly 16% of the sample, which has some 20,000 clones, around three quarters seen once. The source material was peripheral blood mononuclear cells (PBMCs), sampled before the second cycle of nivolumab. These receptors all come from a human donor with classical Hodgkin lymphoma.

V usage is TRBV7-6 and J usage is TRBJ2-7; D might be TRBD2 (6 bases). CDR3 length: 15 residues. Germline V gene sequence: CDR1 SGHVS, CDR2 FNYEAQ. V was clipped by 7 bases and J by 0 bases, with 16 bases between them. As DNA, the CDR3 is TGTGCCAGCAAGGGGTGGGAGGAAAACTCCTACGAGCAGTACTTC. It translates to CASKGWEENSYEQYF.

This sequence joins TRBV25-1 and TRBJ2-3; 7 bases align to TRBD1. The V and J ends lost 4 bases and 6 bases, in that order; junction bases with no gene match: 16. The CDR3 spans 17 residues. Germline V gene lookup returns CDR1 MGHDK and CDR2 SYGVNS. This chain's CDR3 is CASSAGTEWTSADTQYF. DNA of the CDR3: TGTGCCAGCAGTGCCGGGACAGAATGGACAAGCGCGGATACGCAGTATTTT.

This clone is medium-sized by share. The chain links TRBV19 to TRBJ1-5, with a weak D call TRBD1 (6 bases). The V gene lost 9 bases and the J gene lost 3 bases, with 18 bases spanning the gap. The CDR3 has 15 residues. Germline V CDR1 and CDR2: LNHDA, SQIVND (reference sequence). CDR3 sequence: CASRRGGANNQPQHF. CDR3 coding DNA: TGTGCCAGCAGGAGGGGGGGCGCGAACAATCAGCCCCAGCATTTT.